The 12 T cell receptor beta chains below come from one sample, sequenced in a study of human T cells and chemical hapten exposure. TCRdb re-called the RACE reads with MiXCR, one entry per CDR3 protein. This table holds 20,000 to 30,000 distinct CDR3 sequences, over 9% found once. Documented time point: patch test 2, 6 weeks after DPC sensitization. Treatment reported: therapeutic diphenylcyclopropenone sensitization with weekly scalp DPC. This specimen was whole blood, taken in connection with sensitization to the hapten diphenylcyclopropenone (DPC). Receptors originate from a man aged 25-45 years with alopecia areata. Some clones in this sample may be carry-over from other donors' samples.

This clonotype was detected ten times or more. The chain carries TRBV6-1 and TRBJ1-6; D uncertain. The CDR3 is made up of 14 amino acids. Between the trimmed V and J ends, which lost 10 bases and 0 bases, there was a span of 10 bases. Germline V gives CDR1 MNHNS, CDR2 SASEGT. Here the CDR3 reads CAIAGPSYNSPLHF. For the CDR3, the DNA is TGTGCCATCGCCGGTCCCTCCTATAATTCACCCCTCCACTTT.

A few counts support this clonotype. The chain has TRBV29-1 and TRBJ1-1; tentatively, D is TRBD1 (5 bases). The CDR3 is 13 amino acids. Germline CDR1 SQVTM, CDR2 ANQGSEA. V lost 6 bases, J lost 1 base, and 12 bases lay in between. The CDR3 sequence is CSVNAGTNTEAFF. In DNA, the CDR3 is TGCAGCGTCAACGCAGGGACGAACACTGAAGCTTTCTTT.

This clonotype was counted at least ten times. The rearrangement joins TRBV4-3 to TRBJ1-2, with a weak D call TRBD1 (6 bases). Trimming left V 0 bases short and J 4 bases short, with 15 bases between. The CDR3 sequence is 16 residues long. Germline loops: CDR1 LGHNA, CDR2 YSLEER. Here the CDR3 DNA reads TGCGCCAGCAGCCAAGATGGCGGGGGGACACTCTATGGCTACACCTTC. Protein sequence: CASSQDGGGTLYGYTF.

This clonotype was counted a few times. This sequence joins TRBV5-1 and TRBJ2-3; D not certain. Germline CDR1 is SGHRS and CDR2 is YFSETQ. The V end lost 0 bases, the J end lost 5 bases, and 19 bases lay between the germline ends. CDR3 length: 17 residues. The CDR3 protein is CASSLARGSAPKDTQYF. The CDR3, as DNA: TGCGCCAGCAGCTTGGCCCGCGGCAGCGCACCGAAAGATACGCAGTATTTT. The complete variable domain, with remaining parts taken from reference TRBV5-1 and TRBJ2-3, reads KAGVTQTPRYLIKTRGQQVTLSCSPISGHRSVSWYQQTPGQGLQFLFEYFSETQRNKGNFPGRFSGRQFSNSRSEMNVSTLELGDSALYLCASSLARGSAPKDTQYFGPGTRLTVL.

This clonotype was detected a few times. J is TRBJ1-2 and V is TRBV7-2; tentative D call: TRBD1 (5 bases). V was cut by 2 bases and J by 2 bases, with 9 bases left in between. The length of the CDR3 is 14 residues. Germline lookup yields CDR1 SGHTA and CDR2 FQGNSA. CDR3: CASSLQGRNYGYTF. Here the CDR3 DNA reads TGTGCCAGCAGCTTACAGGGACGGAACTATGGCTACACCTTC. Full variable domain (missing parts from reference TRBV7-2 and TRBJ1-2): GAGVSQSPSNKVTEKGKDVELRCDPISGHTALYWYRQSLGQGLEFLIYFQGNSAPDKSGLPSDRFSAERTGGSVSTLTIQRTQQEDSAVYLCASSLQGRNYGYTFGSGTRLTVV.

The J gene is TRBJ2-5, the V gene TRBV6-1, with D perhaps TRBD1 or TRBD2 (5 bases each). This CDR3 is 14 amino acids long. Trimming cost V 5 bases and J 4 bases, with 14 bases left between them. Germline values: CDR1 MNHNS, CDR2 SASEGT. CDR3 coding DNA: TGTGCCAGCAGTTCCTTCGGGGCGCGAGAGACCCAGTACTTC. Translating gives CASSSFGARETQYF.

The chain employs TRBV20-1 and TRBJ2-7, with 12 positions matching TRBD2. CDR3 length equals 12 residues. The trim removed 5 bases at V and 6 bases at J, leaving 2 bases unmatched. CDR1 is DFQATT and CDR2 is SNEGSKA in the germline V gene (reference sequence). CDR3 sequence: CSAVLAGGEQYF. CDR3 bases: TGCAGTGCTGTACTAGCGGGAGGCGAGCAGTACTTC.

This clonotype was detected a few times. The gene calls are TRBV29-1 and TRBJ2-1, with TRBD2 identical over 8 bases. The CDR3 has 14 amino acids. V shed 4 bases and J 4 bases; nucleotides not matched to a gene: 6. The germline CDR1 and CDR2 sequences are SQVTM and ANQGSEA. The DNA of the CDR3 is TGCAGCGTTGTGCCCAGCGGGGGTTACAATGAGCAGTTCTTC. This translates into CSVVPSGGYNEQFF.

This clonotype was counted only a few times. The V call is TRBV5-6, the J call TRBJ2-1; no clear D. Trimming shortened V by 3 bases and J by 0 bases, and 10 bases separated the two germline ends. The germline V gene encodes CDR1 SGHDT and CDR2 YYEEEE. The CDR3 covers 15 residues. CDR3 sequence reads: CASSSEMSSYNEQFF. CDR3 in DNA: TGTGCCAGCAGCTCCGAGATGAGCTCCTACAATGAGCAGTTCTTC.

This clonotype was counted many times. The chain's CDR3 is CASSKTALTEAFF. In DNA, the CDR3 is TGTGCCAGCAGCAAGACAGCTCTCACTGAAGCTTTCTTT. The chain carries TRBV6-2 or TRBV6-3 and TRBJ1-1; a weak D match, TRBD1 (5 bases). CDR1 is MNHEY, CDR2 SVGEGT, per germline. Between the trimmed V and J ends, which lost 6 bases and 4 bases, there was a span of 12 bases. This CDR3 has 13 residues.

This chain connects TRBV29-1 to TRBJ1-5; no definite D call. The CDR3 contains 13 residues. Deletions cut 4 bases from V and 5 bases from J, with 12 bases between. Germline CDR1 reads SQVTM; CDR2 reads ANQGSEA. DNA for the CDR3: TGCAGCGTTGCCGGGCAGACTGATCAGCCCCAGCATTTT. Translation: CSVAGQTDQPQHF.

This clonotype came up a few times. V is TRBV7-6 and J is TRBJ2-7, with D perhaps matching TRBD2 (5 bases). CDR1 and CDR2 from the germline V gene are SGHVS and FNYEAQ. Trimming cost V 4 bases and J 2 bases, with 9 bases left between them. This CDR3 has 13 residues. CDR3 nucleotide sequence: TGTGCCAGCAGCTCCCCCGGGACCTACGAGCAGTACTTC. Encoded protein: CASSSPGTYEQYF.